The 23 T cell receptor beta chains presented below share a single source sample, sequenced in a study of OX40 agonist ivuxolimab in advanced cancers. Measured with immunoSEQ multiplex PCR; TCRdb has only the in-frame clones, and not every one. The top ten clones hold about 0.26% of a sample with 55,000 to 80,000 clones, over 75% of them seen once. Sequencing was performed on CD4+ or CD8+ T cells sorted from blood, taken in a trial of the OX40 agonist ivuxolimab. These receptors came from an adult with an advanced solid tumor such as melanoma, head and neck, liver or kidney cancer.

The genes are TRBV23-1 and TRBJ2-3; D is undetermined. TRBV23-1 is designated an ORF whose function remains uncertain. The CDR3 length is 12 residues. The V end was cut by 4 bases, the J end by 6 bases, with 8 bases between. The CDR3 DNA sequence: TGCGCCAGCAGTCCCAGACGGGATACGCAGTATTTT. Translated, it gives CASSPRRDTQYF.

This chain links TRBV10-3 with TRBJ1-1; D is ambiguous. Per germline, CDR1 ENHRY and CDR2 SYGVKD. The germline V and J ends were trimmed by 0 bases and 2 bases, with 10 bases remaining between them. The CDR3 extends over 15 amino acids. The CDR3 here is CAISESGRHNTEAFF. In DNA, the CDR3 is TGTGCCATCAGTGAGTCGGGCAGACACAACACTGAAGCTTTCTTT.

CDR3 residues: CAGGGYGYTF. As DNA, the CDR3 is TGTGCCGGCGGGGGGTACGGCTACACCTTC. The chain couples TRBV6-1 to TRBJ1-2; D might be TRBD1 (5 bases). Germline CDR1 MNHNS, CDR2 SASEGT. The CDR3 contains 10 residues. V was trimmed by 11 bases and J by 8 bases, leaving 12 bases between them.

The rearrangement joins TRBV11-3 to TRBJ2-2; D call uncertain. Deletions cut 6 bases from V and 7 bases from J, with 9 bases between. Germline V lookup: CDR1 SGHNT, CDR2 YENEEA. The CDR3 is 12 amino acids. The CDR3 DNA sequence: TGTGCCAGCAGGAGAAGTGGCGGGGAGCTGTTTTTT. It specifies CASRRSGGELFF.

This chain uses TRBV6-1 with TRBJ1-3; D is unclear. CDR1 MNHNS and CDR2 SASEGT come from the germline V gene. V was shortened by 4 bases and J by 5 bases, with 15 bases between the two germline ends. The CDR3 contains 15 residues. DNA for the CDR3: TGTGCCAGCAGTGCCGGACTTGATCGTCGAAACACCATATATTTT. Amino acids: CASSAGLDRRNTIYF.

The chain's CDR3 is CASSSGVGRAETQYF. CDR3 bases: TGTGCCAGCAGCTCGGGGGTTGGGAGAGCGGAGACCCAGTACTTC. V usage is TRBV11-2 and J usage is TRBJ2-5, with D tentatively TRBD2 (6 bases). Germline-derived CDR1 and CDR2 are SGHAT and FQNNGV. V was clipped by 4 bases and J by 5 bases, with 17 bases between them. There are 15 residues in the CDR3.

The V and J genes are TRBV10-3 and TRBJ2-7; 7 nucleotides align to TRBD2. Germline V gene data show CDR1 as ENHRY and CDR2 as SYGVKD. Trimming cost V 6 bases and J 5 bases; bases outside gene matches: 4. The CDR3 sequence is 12 residues long. CDR3 protein: CAIRREGHEQYF. The CDR3 DNA reads as TGTGCCATCAGGAGGGAGGGCCACGAGCAGTACTTC.

The chain recombines TRBV5-1 with TRBJ2-5; the D call may be TRBD1 or TRBD2 (7 bases each). Germline-derived CDR1 and CDR2 are SGHRS and YFSETQ. The CDR3 contains 19 residues. Trimming pared 3 bases from V and 4 bases from J, leaving 28 bases between. Written as DNA, the CDR3 is TGCGCCAGCAGCTCGAGGAGGAGGGGGCCTTCGACTAGCCGAGAGACCCAGTACTTC. It translates to CASSSRRRGPSTSRETQYF.

DNA for the CDR3: TGTGCCAGCTCATCCCGGACTAGCGGACGCACAGATACGCAGTATTTT. It specifies CASSSRTSGRTDTQYF. The chain combines TRBV18 with TRBJ2-3, with 10 bases identical to TRBD2. The CDR3 covers 16 residues. The V segment lost 5 bases and the J segment 1 base; nucleotides outside the gene matches: 6. The germline gives CDR1 KGHSH, CDR2 LQKENI.

The J gene is TRBJ1-1, the V gene TRBV10-3, with D perhaps matching TRBD1 (5 bases). Germline V gives CDR1 ENHRY, CDR2 SYGVKD. The CDR3 sequence is 12 residues long. V was trimmed by 10 bases and J by 3 bases, leaving 12 bases between them. The CDR3 DNA follows: TGTGCCACCGGGGGTACGGACACTGAAGCTTTCTTT. It encodes CATGGTDTEAFF.

This chain joins TRBV7-2 and TRBJ1-2; D not certain. CDR1 and CDR2 from the germline V gene are SGHTA and FQGNSA. V was cut by 5 bases and J by 4 bases, with 11 bases left in between. The CDR3 consists of 13 residues. Here the CDR3 reads CASSRTGSYGYTF. CDR3 nucleotides: TGTGCCAGCAGCCGTACTGGGAGCTATGGCTACACCTTC.

The rearrangement links TRBV18 to TRBJ1-4, with no clear D. CDR1 is KGHSH, CDR2 LQKENI, per germline. Trimming left V 4 bases short and J 7 bases short, with 10 bases between. CDR3 length: 13 amino acids. This CDR3 reads CASSQGSGEKLFF. The CDR3 DNA follows: TGTGCCAGCTCACAGGGCAGCGGTGAAAAACTGTTTTTT.

Points on this clone: At one end, the junction sequence differs from germline, possibly due to a read error. The chain recombines TRBV7-9 with TRBJ2-3; 8 bases align to TRBD2. Germline V gene data show CDR1 as SEHNR and CDR2 as FQNEAQ (reference sequence). This CDR3 spans 15 amino acids. CDR3 loop: CASSSGTSDPDTQYF. CDR3 nucleotides: TGTGCTAGCAGCTCCGGGACTAGTGACCCAGATACGCAGTATTTT.

This clone was seen a single time. This sequence joins TRBV28 and TRBJ2-7; D remains unclear. CDR1 is MDHEN and CDR2 is SYDVKM in the germline V gene. V dropped 1 base and J dropped 5 bases, with 6 bases sitting between them. The CDR3 runs to 12 residues. The CDR3 here is CASSLLVHEQYF. Here the CDR3 DNA reads TGTGCCAGCAGTTTATTAGTCCACGAGCAGTACTTC.

This chain joins TRBV5-1 and TRBJ2-2, with 8 bases matching TRBD1. Germline CDR1 is SGHRS and CDR2 is YFSETQ. CDR3 length equals 17 residues. V lost 0 bases and J lost 5; bases outside the gene matches: 9. CDR3 amino acids: CASSLDRQGRKTGELFF. The CDR3 DNA reads TGCGCCAGCAGCTTGGATCGACAGGGGAGAAAGACCGGGGAGCTGTTTTTT.

This chain joins TRBV5-1 and TRBJ1-2; D gene ambiguous. Germline V gene data show CDR1 as SGHRS and CDR2 as YFSETQ. The CDR3 has 14 amino acids. Trimming took off 4 bases at V and 12 bases at J, with 22 bases between the two ends. In DNA, the CDR3 is TGCGCCAGCAGCCCGGACGGTCAGACTGGAGCGAACACCTTC. As protein: CASSPDGQTGANTF.

This chain joins TRBV27 and TRBJ1-2; maybe TRBD1 (6 bases). Trimming cost V 7 bases and J 4 bases, with 19 bases left between them. The CDR3 runs to 15 residues. CDR1 is MNHEY, CDR2 SMNVEV, per germline (reference sequence). The CDR3 loop reads CASTPIRGGGYGYTF. As DNA, the CDR3 is TGTGCCAGCACCCCCATAAGGGGGGGTGGCTATGGCTACACCTTC.

The chain uses TRBV5-4 and TRBJ1-5; D not certain. V gave up 0 bases and J gave up 4 bases, with 2 bases separating them. The V gene's germline CDR1 is SGHNT and CDR2 YYREEE (reference sequence). This CDR3 is built from 12 residues. CDR3 loop: CASSLGNQPQHF. In nucleotides, the CDR3 is TGTGCCAGCAGCTTGGGGAATCAGCCCCAGCATTTT.

The chain couples TRBV7-8 to TRBJ2-5; TRBD2 is a possible D gene (6 bases). Germline V gene sequence: CDR1 SGHVS, CDR2 FQNEAQ. This CDR3 contains 12 residues. V was trimmed by 8 bases and J by 6 bases, leaving 13 bases between them. Written as DNA, the CDR3 is TGTGCCAGCTCGGGCGGGACCCAGACCCAGTACTTC. This gives the protein CASSGGTQTQYF.

This clone has a single count. The genes are TRBV6-5 and TRBJ2-7, with D perhaps TRBD1 (6 bases). Per the germline V gene, CDR1 is MNHEY and CDR2 is SVGAGI. V shed 6 bases and J shed 1 base, with 16 bases lying between them. This CDR3 comprises 15 residues. This CDR3 reads CASSIYSTGSYEQYF. CDR3 nucleotide sequence: TGTGCCAGCAGCATTTATTCGACAGGTTCCTACGAGCAGTACTTC.

The V and J genes are TRBV14 and TRBJ2-7; 10 nucleotides line up with TRBD2. Germline-derived CDR1 and CDR2 are SGHDN and FVKESK. The CDR3 totals 16 residues. V was pared by 4 bases and J by 0 bases, with 6 bases of the junction left unmatched. The CDR3 is CASSLGLAEYSYEQYF. CDR3 sequence (DNA): TGTGCCAGCAGCCTAGGACTAGCGGAGTACTCCTACGAGCAGTACTTC.

The rearrangement uses TRBV6-5 and TRBJ1-3; D is ambiguous. The length of the CDR3 is 15 residues. From germline, CDR1 is MNHEY and CDR2 SVGAGI. The germline V and J ends were trimmed by 0 bases and 4 bases, with 10 bases remaining between them. CDR3 amino acids: CASSYSRGRGNTIYF. As DNA, the CDR3 is TGTGCCAGCAGTTACTCGCGGGGAAGAGGAAACACCATATATTTT.

The chain uses TRBV2 and TRBJ1-2; D gene uncertain. V was cut by 6 bases and J by 2 bases, with 4 bases left in between. This CDR3 is built from 11 residues. Germline CDR1 SNHLY, CDR2 FYNNEI. CDR3 loop: CASRQNYGYTF. DNA for the CDR3: TGTGCCAGCAGGCAAAACTATGGCTACACCTTC.